This is a list of T cell receptor beta chains from one sample in a study of T cell responses to AZD1222 COVID-19 vaccine. Profiled with immunoSEQ multiplex PCR; TCRdb holds only in-frame clones, not every one. The repertoire has tens of thousands of clones, 90% of them found once; the top ten carry approximately 4.2%. The input for sequencing was peripheral blood, taken on day 0 of AZD1222 vaccination. The source is an adult in good health. Each CDR3 is given without its conserved first and last residue. D genes are given only for firm matches.

J gene	V gene	D gene	CDR3 protein
TRBJ1-5	TRBV5-6	.	ASSLGSNQPQH
TRBJ1-6	TRBV6-5	TRBD1	ASRETGGLTLPLH
TRBJ2-7	TRBV2	.	ASSEGQPVSYEQY
TRBJ2-1	TRBV3-1/TRBV3-2	TRBD1	ASSRKDRGEF
TRBJ2-3	TRBV11-2	.	ASSLELNTQY
TRBJ2-7	TRBV11-3	TRBD2	ASKTSGIGGDEQY
TRBJ1-2	TRBV7-2	.	ASSLGRVYGYT
TRBJ2-5	TRBV3-1/TRBV3-2	.	ASSQAETQY
TRBJ2-2	TRBV28	TRBD1	ASRTGTGGELF
TRBJ1-2	TRBV3-1/TRBV3-2	.	ASSQGVFRDYGYT
TRBJ1-2	TRBV27	.	ASSQQGDVGYT
TRBJ2-2	TRBV25-1	.	ASSDQVGAGELF
TRBJ1-1	TRBV29-1	.	SVPAQGLNTEAF
TRBJ1-2	TRBV7-8	TRBD1	ASSPWTGSNNYGYT
TRBJ2-3	TRBV5-1	.	ASSLGGYTDTQY
TRBJ2-5	TRBV27	TRBD2	ASSPRGGIWETQY
TRBJ1-1	TRBV20-1	.	SASKGRVTEAF
TRBJ1-2	TRBV5-5	.	ASSLSGGSDYGYT
TRBJ1-6	TRBV10-3	.	AISGPPGNNNSPLH
TRBJ1-3	TRBV12-3/TRBV12-4	.	ASSFDSGNTIY
TRBJ2-5	TRBV19	.	ASKDSGRGWRETQY
TRBJ2-5	TRBV11-2	TRBD1	ASSLVLFGQGTKETQY
TRBJ2-1	TRBV9	.	ASGSPNYNEQF
TRBJ2-5	TRBV7-8	TRBD1	ASSLVGQGEETQY
TRBJ2-7	TRBV5-4	TRBD2	ASSEDGGTYEQY
TRBJ2-7	TRBV24-1	TRBD2	ATSDKTSGTLEQY
TRBJ2-7	TRBV5-4	TRBD1	ASTLQGRYEQY
TRBJ2-5	TRBV24-1	TRBD2	ATAKTSGRPETQY
TRBJ1-6	TRBV6-5	TRBD1	ASSYSDRGSSPLH
TRBJ1-1	TRBV5-1	TRBD1	ASSLGTGGIAAF
TRBJ2-5	TRBV3-1/TRBV3-2	TRBD2	ASSQATSGNHQETQY
TRBJ1-1	TRBV5-3	.	ARSPRGGGERWNTEAF
TRBJ2-1	TRBV9	TRBD2	ASNSPGGHSYNEQF
TRBJ2-1	TRBV7-2	TRBD1	ASSGTGGKYNEQF
TRBJ1-5	TRBV1	.	TSSQGLSGTRDQPQH
TRBJ1-3	TRBV21-1	.	ASIINLRTGANGNTIY